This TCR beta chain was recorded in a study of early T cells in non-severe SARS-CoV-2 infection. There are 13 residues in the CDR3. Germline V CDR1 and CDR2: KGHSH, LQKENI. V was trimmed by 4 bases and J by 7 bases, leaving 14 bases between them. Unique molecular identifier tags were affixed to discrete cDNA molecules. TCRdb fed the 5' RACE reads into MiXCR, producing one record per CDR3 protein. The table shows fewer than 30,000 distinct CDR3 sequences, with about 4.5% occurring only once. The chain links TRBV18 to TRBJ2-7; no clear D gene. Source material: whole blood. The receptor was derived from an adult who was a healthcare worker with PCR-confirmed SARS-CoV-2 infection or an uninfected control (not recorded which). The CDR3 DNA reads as TGTGCCAGCTCACTAGATGCGATTGGGGAGCAGTACTTC. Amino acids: CASSLDAIGEQYF.